This section outlines one TCR beta chain sequence together with its context. Its antigen is as yet unknown. This CDR3 has 14 residues. V lost 1 base and J 11 bases, leaving 17 bases between the germline ends. Germline CDR1 reads SGDLS; CDR2 reads YYNGEE. The data originate from a study of CD8+CD57+ T cells in acquired aplastic anemia. Turning to the study itself: Average DNA yield from sorted CD4+ and CD8+ cells was about 2.9 ug. Findings and caveats of the study: A set of about 28 CD8+ CDR3 sequences was shared between patients and controls, and these sequences appeared highly expressed in patients.

Patients chosen for sequencing had shown CD8+CD57+ cell expansion by flow cytometry. Patients, without exception, had severe acquired aplastic anemia. Among the patients, none had received any therapy at the time of blood sampling. The study profiled TCR beta VDJ and CDR3 using genomic DNA as template. TCRdb recomputed calls from the reads with MiXCR, one row per CDR3 protein. The table lists about 150,000 distinct CDR3 sequences, approximately 52% of them singletons. This sequence originates from a human donor with aplastic anemia. The genes are TRBV9 and TRBJ2-3, with D tentatively TRBD2 (6 bases). Sequencing used sorted CD4+, CD8+, or CD8+CD57+ T cells (not recorded which) from PBMCs. The CDR3: CASSVNPRGNEQYF. The CDR3 DNA reads as TGTGCCAGCAGCGTAAACCCCCGGGGGAATGAGCAGTATTTT.